The 14 T cell receptor beta chains given below trace back to one sample, sequenced in a study of blood T cells in healthy people across ages. A sample-barcoded 5' primer and a J-beta primer mix were used in a second PCR of roughly 7 to 11 cycles. A single record per CDR3 protein comes from TCRdb applying MiXCR to the 5' RACE reads. This sample carries hundreds of thousands of distinct CDR3 sequences, roughly 31% of them seen once, and the ten largest clones take around a sixth. Material for sequencing was blood. These receptors were taken from an elderly woman in good health.

The chain's CDR3 is CSAGGLTLSTDTQYF. Here the CDR3 DNA reads TGCAGTGCTGGGGGGCTCACCCTTAGCACAGATACGCAGTATTTT. The chain recombines TRBV20-1 with TRBJ2-3, with D perhaps TRBD1 or TRBD2 (6 bases each). The CDR3 contains 15 residues. The germline V gene encodes CDR1 DFQATT and CDR2 SNEGSKA (reference sequence). Trimming took 5 bases from V and 0 from J, leaving 15 bases between them.

This clonotype was seen ten or more times. The chain links TRBV7-2 to TRBJ2-7; D unclear. V was clipped by 1 base and J by 2 bases, with 9 bases between them. Germline CDR1 and CDR2: SGHTA and FQGNSA. This CDR3 has 14 amino acids. The CDR3 region is CASSLVDGTYEQYF. Here the CDR3 DNA reads TGTGCCAGCAGCTTAGTAGACGGAACCTACGAGCAGTACTTC.

Worth noting for this clonotype: A much larger clone lies one base from this, so it may be a read error. The J gene is TRBJ2-5, the V gene TRBV28, with D uncertain. TRBJ2-7 matches the DNA end more closely, so the J call is doubtful. This CDR3 spans 14 amino acids. CDR1 is MDHEN and CDR2 is SYDVKM in the germline V gene. CDR3 loop: CASSLVGLFREQYF. The CDR3 DNA reads as TGTGCCAGCAGTTTAGTAGGGTTATTCCGCGAGCAGTACTTC.

This clonotype was picked up many times. V is TRBV20-1 and J is TRBJ2-7, with D possibly matching TRBD1 (5 bases). The V gene's germline CDR1 is DFQATT and CDR2 SNEGSKA (reference sequence). The V and J ends lost 5 bases and 4 bases respectively, with 6 bases between them. This CDR3 spans 10 amino acids. DNA for the CDR3: TGCAGTGCTGCAGGGTACGAGCAGTACTTC. Its translation is CSAAGYEQYF.

This clonotype occurred many times. This chain joins TRBV28 and TRBJ2-1, with D uncertain. The V gene lost 2 bases and the J gene lost 3 bases, with 11 bases spanning the gap. The length of the CDR3 is 15 residues. Germline V lookup: CDR1 MDHEN, CDR2 SYDVKM. CDR3 coding DNA: TGTGCCAGCAGTTTACTTGACGCAGGCTACAATGAGCAGTTCTTC. Its translation: CASSLLDAGYNEQFF. Using reference TRBV28 and TRBJ2-1 for the parts outside the CDR3, the full variable domain is DVKVTQSSRYLVKRTGEKVFLECVQDMDHENMFWYRQDPGLGLRLIYFSYDVKMKEKGDIPEGYSVSREKKERFSLILESASTNQTSMYLCASSLLDAGYNEQFFGPGTRLTVL.

The chain recombines TRBV6-1 with TRBJ2-3; D gene uncertain. Trimming took 4 bases from V and 12 from J, leaving 14 bases between them. The length of the CDR3 is 12 residues. CDR1 and CDR2 from the germline V gene are MNHNS and SASEGT. The CDR3 spells CASSVHPDGQYF. The CDR3 bases are TGTGCCAGCAGTGTGCACCCCGATGGCCAGTATTTT.

To note about this clonotype: A much larger clone differs by one base, so this may be a read error. The J gene is TRBJ2-5, the V gene TRBV21-1; the DNA was not used to check the table's D call, TRBD1. TRBV21-1 corresponds to a pseudogene. The CDR3 has 15 residues. The CDR3 nucleotides are TGTGCCAGCGGGGACAGGGGTAATCTCCAAGAGACCCAGTACTTC. Amino acid sequence: CASGDRGNLQETQYF.

This clonotype was detected ten times or more. The gene calls are TRBV20-1 and TRBJ2-5; D tentatively fits TRBD1 or TRBD2 (5 bases each). Trimming stripped 3 bases from V and 7 bases from J, with 12 bases between. The CDR3 covers 12 residues. CDR1 and CDR2 from the germline V gene are DFQATT and SNEGSKA (reference sequence). The CDR3 here is CSARGVEGTQYF. DNA for the CDR3: TGCAGTGCTAGGGGGGTTGAGGGGACCCAGTACTTC.

The CDR3 loop is CSASYGGFYNEQFF. The CDR3 region has the DNA TGCAGTGCTAGCTACGGGGGATTCTACAATGAGCAGTTCTTC. The chain employs TRBV20-1 and TRBJ2-1; possibly TRBD2 for D (6 bases). Trimming pared 3 bases from V and 3 bases from J, leaving 12 bases between. This CDR3 region has 14 residues. Germline CDR1 and CDR2: DFQATT and SNEGSKA (reference sequence).

The sample holds a few counts of this clonotype. This may arise from a read error, as a much more abundant clone is one base away. The rearrangement uses TRBV7-3 and TRBJ2-5; 8 nucleotides match TRBD1. CDR3 length: 14 residues. With 7 bases clipped from V and 11 bases from J, the junction kept 15 bases outside the gene matches. Looked up from germline, CDR1 is SGHTA and CDR2 is FQGTGA. The CDR3 coding sequence is TGTGCCAGCACCCCGGGGACAGGCGGGAATGAGCAGTACTTC. Translated, it gives CASTPGTGGNEQYF.

This clonotype was detected a few times. This chain uses TRBV3-1 with TRBJ2-1; D might be TRBD1 or TRBD2, each matching 6 bases. The closer fit of TRBJ2-7 to the DNA end suggests the J call may be wrong. Germline V gene lookup returns CDR1 LGHDT and CDR2 YNNKEL (reference sequence). The CDR3 is 14 amino acids. DNA of the CDR3: TGTGCCAGCACGCGGGGACAAACTTACAATGAGCAGTACTTC. Translation: CASTRGQTYNEQYF.

This clonotype has ten or more counts. J is TRBJ1-6 and V is TRBV6-1, with unresolved D. Germline CDR1 MNHNS, CDR2 SASEGT. V was clipped by 2 bases and J by 8 bases, with 13 bases between them. This CDR3 comprises 15 residues. This CDR3 is CASSERTARDSPLHF. DNA for the CDR3: TGTGCCAGCAGTGAAAGGACGGCCAGAGATTCACCCCTCCACTTT.

This clonotype was detected many times. The CDR3 DNA follows: TGTGCCAGCAGTTCCACCGGGACAGGGAGCTCACCCCTCCACTTT. Its translation is CASSSTGTGSSPLHF. The chain combines TRBV6-5 with TRBJ1-6; 9 bases are a match to TRBD1. This CDR3 comprises 15 residues. CDR1 and CDR2 (germline): MNHEY, SVGAGI. V trimming: 4 bases; J trimming: 10 bases; junction bases outside the gene matches: 8.

This chain uses TRBV4-1 with TRBJ2-7; D might be TRBD2 (7 bases). CDR3 length equals 14 residues. V lost 8 bases, J lost 0 bases, and 14 bases lay in between. CDR1 MGHRA and CDR2 YSYEKL come from the germline V gene. The CDR3 DNA reads as TGCGCCAGCGGGGGCGGGGGTAACTCCTACGAGCAGTACTTC. This sequence encodes CASGGGGNSYEQYF.